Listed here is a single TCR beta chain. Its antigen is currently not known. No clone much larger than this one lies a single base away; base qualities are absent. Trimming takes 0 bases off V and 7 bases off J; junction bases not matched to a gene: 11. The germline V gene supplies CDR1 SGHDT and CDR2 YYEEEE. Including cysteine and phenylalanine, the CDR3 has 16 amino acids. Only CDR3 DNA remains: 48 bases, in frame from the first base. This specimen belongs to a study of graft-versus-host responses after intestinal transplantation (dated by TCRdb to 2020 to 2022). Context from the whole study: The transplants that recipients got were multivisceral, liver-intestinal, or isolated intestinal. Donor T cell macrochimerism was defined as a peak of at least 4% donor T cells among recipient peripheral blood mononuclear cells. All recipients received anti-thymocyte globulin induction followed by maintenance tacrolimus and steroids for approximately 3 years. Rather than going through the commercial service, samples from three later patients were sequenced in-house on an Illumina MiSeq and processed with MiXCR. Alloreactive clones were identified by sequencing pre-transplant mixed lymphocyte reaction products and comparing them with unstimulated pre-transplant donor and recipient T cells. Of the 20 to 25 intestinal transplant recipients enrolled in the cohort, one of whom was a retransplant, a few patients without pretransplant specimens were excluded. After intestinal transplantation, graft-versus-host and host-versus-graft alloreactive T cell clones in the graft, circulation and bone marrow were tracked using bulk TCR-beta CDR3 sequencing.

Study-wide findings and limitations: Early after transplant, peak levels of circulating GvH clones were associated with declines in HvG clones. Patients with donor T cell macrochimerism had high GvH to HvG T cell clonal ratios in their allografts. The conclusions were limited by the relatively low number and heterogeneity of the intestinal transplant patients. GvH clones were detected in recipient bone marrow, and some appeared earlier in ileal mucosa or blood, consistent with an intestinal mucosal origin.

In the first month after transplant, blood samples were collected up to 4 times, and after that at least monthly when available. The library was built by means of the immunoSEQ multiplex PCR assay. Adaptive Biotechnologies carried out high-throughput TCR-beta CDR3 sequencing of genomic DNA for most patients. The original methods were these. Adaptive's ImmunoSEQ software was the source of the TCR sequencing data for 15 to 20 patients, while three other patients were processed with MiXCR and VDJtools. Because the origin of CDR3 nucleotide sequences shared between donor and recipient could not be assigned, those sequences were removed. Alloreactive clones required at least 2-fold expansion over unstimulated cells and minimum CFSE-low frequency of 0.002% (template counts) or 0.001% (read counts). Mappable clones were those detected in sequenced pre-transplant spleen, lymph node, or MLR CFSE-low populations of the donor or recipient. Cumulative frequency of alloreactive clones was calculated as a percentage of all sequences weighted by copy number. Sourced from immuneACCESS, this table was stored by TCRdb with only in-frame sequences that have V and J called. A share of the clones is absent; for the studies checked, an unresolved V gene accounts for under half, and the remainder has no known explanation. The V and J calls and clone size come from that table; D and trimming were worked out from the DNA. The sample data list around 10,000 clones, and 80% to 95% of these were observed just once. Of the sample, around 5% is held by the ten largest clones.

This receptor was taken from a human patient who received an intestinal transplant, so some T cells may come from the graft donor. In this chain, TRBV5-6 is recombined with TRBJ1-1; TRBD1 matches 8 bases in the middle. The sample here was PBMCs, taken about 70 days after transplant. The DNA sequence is TGTGCCAGCAGCTTGGTTATCCAGGGGGCGCATGGTGAAGCTTTCTTT. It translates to CASSLVIQGAHGEAFF.